This TCR beta chain was recovered during a study of cytomegalovirus exposure and HLA in healthy donors. The overall study: The roughly 110 validation repertoires were produced on the same platform as the 550 to 750 repertoires of the first cohort. This was reported in a later analysis.

Findings of the study overall: Generally TCR sequences proved uncommon, though certain public TCRs appeared in numerous donors.

The data were produced by immunoSEQ multiplex PCR, yet TCRdb's version contains in-frame clones alone and is incomplete. The data hold some 330,000 clones, with just over 85% observed a single time. This clone was seen a single time. What it recognizes is unknown. Separate from the roughly 670-subject first cohort, the approximately 120-subject validation cohort was the one that the donors belonged to. Germline-derived CDR1 and CDR2 are SNHLY and FYNNEI. V lost 6 bases to trimming and J lost 0 bases, with 15 bases between them. The CDR3 totals 15 residues. Sequenced input: PBMCs. The V call is TRBV2, the J call TRBJ2-7; TRBD2 might be the D (6 bases). This receptor was taken from a woman aged 18-30 years in good health and CMV-seronegative. CDR3 loop: CASRLLAGPSYEQYF. The CDR3, as DNA: TGTGCCAGCAGGCTTCTCGCGGGACCCTCCTACGAGCAGTACTTC.